One and the same sample provided the 6 T cell receptor beta chains below, sequenced in a study of siplizumab effects on memory and regulatory T cells. Some clones are missing from TCRdb's copy, which holds only in-frame ones; the method was immunoSEQ multiplex PCR. The sample carries more than 60,000 clones, 85% to 95% recorded once. The material sequenced was CD8+ T cells sorted from blood. These receptors came from a human donor in good health.

The chain is built from TRBV4-3 and TRBJ1-1, with D perhaps TRBD1 (5 bases). CDR3 length: 14 residues. Per the germline V gene, CDR1 is LGHNA and CDR2 is YSLEER. V was shortened by 0 bases and J by 6 bases, with 11 bases between the two germline ends. CDR3 residues: CASSQDATASEAFF. The DNA of the CDR3 is TGCGCCAGCAGCCAAGATGCGACAGCCTCTGAAGCTTTCTTT.

The V call is TRBV7-2, the J call TRBJ1-1; D is unresolved. V lost 3 bases and J lost 0, with 8 bases in between. There are 14 residues in the CDR3. Germline lookup yields CDR1 SGHTA and CDR2 FQGNSA. This CDR3 is CASSLHRVNTEAFF. In DNA, the CDR3 is TGTGCCAGCAGCTTGCACAGAGTGAACACTGAAGCTTTCTTT.

The J gene is TRBJ2-3, the V gene TRBV6-5; no firm D call. The CDR3 spans 12 residues. CDR1 is MNHEY, CDR2 SVGAGI, per germline. The CDR3 nucleotides are TGTGCGACGGGTGAGGATGGAGATACGCAGTATTTT. Amino acids: CATGEDGDTQYF.

This chain uses TRBV7-9 with TRBJ2-7; 9 nucleotides align to TRBD1. CDR3 size: 15 residues. Germline trimming cut 8 bases from V and 2 bases from J; bases unmatched to any gene: 10. Germline CDR1 and CDR2: SEHNR and FQNEAQ (reference sequence). Here the CDR3 DNA reads TGTGCCAGCCGTTTTACCGGGACAGGGACCTACGAGCAGTACTTC. Its translation is CASRFTGTGTYEQYF.

This chain joins TRBV9 and TRBJ1-5, with D perhaps matching TRBD1 (5 bases). CDR1 SGDLS and CDR2 YYNGEE come from the germline V gene. This CDR3 contains 13 residues. V was clipped by 3 bases and J by 7 bases, with 11 bases between them. This CDR3 reads CASSGGRGQPQHF. The DNA for the CDR3 is TGTGCCAGCAGCGGGGGGAGGGGACAGCCCCAGCATTTT.

The chain couples TRBV28 to TRBJ2-4, with D perhaps being TRBD1 or TRBD2 (5 bases each). The germline V gene encodes CDR1 MDHEN and CDR2 SYDVKM. The CDR3 runs 17 residues. Trimming stripped 7 bases from V and 0 bases from J, with 19 bases between. CDR3 nucleotides: TGTGCCAGCAACTACCGAGAGGGACGGATAGCCAAAAACATTCAGTACTTC. Protein: CASNYREGRIAKNIQYF.